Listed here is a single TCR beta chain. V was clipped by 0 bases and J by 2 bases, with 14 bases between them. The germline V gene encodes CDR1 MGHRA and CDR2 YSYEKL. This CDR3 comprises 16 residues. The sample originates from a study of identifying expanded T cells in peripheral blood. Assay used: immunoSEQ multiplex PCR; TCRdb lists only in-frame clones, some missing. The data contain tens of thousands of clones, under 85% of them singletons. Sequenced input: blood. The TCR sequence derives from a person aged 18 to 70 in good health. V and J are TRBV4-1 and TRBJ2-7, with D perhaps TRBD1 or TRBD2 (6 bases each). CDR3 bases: TGCGCCAGCAGCCAAGATCCAAGGGGGGCACCCTACGAGCAGTACGTC. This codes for CASSQDPRGAPYEQYV.